A single sample gave rise to the 5 T cell receptor beta chains below, sequenced in a study of vaccination and CD4 T cells after COVID-19. Sequencing of DNA taken from cultured CD4+ T cells relied on the Oncomine TCR Beta short-read assay. TCRdb reanalysed the PCR reads using MiXCR and keeps one entry per CDR3 protein. Among approximately 6,700 distinct CDR3 sequences, around 40% were seen once, and the ten largest hold roughly 22%. This sample's treatment: approximately 10-day PBMC culture with coronavirus spike peptide pools or control peptides (ViraFEST assay). The unexposed donor gave CD4+ T cells before the COVID-19 pandemic (2011-2018). Antigen specificity for these receptors is unknown. Sequencing was performed on CD4+ T cells from blood, cultured in vitro. The receptors here all came from a human donor in good health.

The chain carries TRBV20-1 and TRBJ2-1; 9 bases agree with TRBD1. V gave up 5 bases and J gave up 9 bases; unmatched junction bases: 11. The CDR3 has 14 residues. Per germline, CDR1 DFQATT and CDR2 SNEGSKA (reference sequence). CDR3 protein: CSAHGDRAFGEQFF. CDR3 DNA: TGCAGTGCTCATGGGGACAGGGCGTTCGGTGAGCAGTTCTTC.

The chain uses TRBV10-3 and TRBJ2-5; 7 nucleotides agree with TRBD1. V was clipped by 11 bases and J by 1 base; unmatched bases: 4. This CDR3 is 12 amino acids long. Germline V gives CDR1 ENHRY, CDR2 SYGVKD. The CDR3 sequence: CAVGDSQETQYF. CDR3 DNA: TGTGCCGTAGGGGACAGCCAAGAGACCCAGTACTTC.

The CDR3 here is CASSPRLGGEAFF. The CDR3 bases are TGTGCCAGCAGCCCCCGTTTAGGGGGCGAAGCTTTCTTT. The genes are TRBV14 and TRBJ1-1; 7 positions match TRBD1. V was pared by 4 bases and J by 8 bases, with 7 bases of the junction left unmatched. The CDR3 runs to 13 residues. Per the germline V gene, CDR1 is SGHDN and CDR2 is FVKESK.

This clonotype was observed a few times. DNA for the CDR3: TGTGCCAGTAGTCAAAGCGGGGGCAACTATGGCTACACCTTC. This codes for CASSQSGGNYGYTF. The chain employs TRBV19 and TRBJ1-2; tentatively, D is TRBD1 (6 bases). V dropped 5 bases and J dropped 2 bases, with 12 bases sitting between them. Germline loops: CDR1 LNHDA, CDR2 SQIVND (reference sequence). The CDR3 has 14 amino acids.

This chain uses TRBV29-1 with TRBJ2-2; 10 bases line up with TRBD1. The germline V gene encodes CDR1 SQVTM and CDR2 ANQGSEA. There are 15 residues in the CDR3. Trimming at V came to 6 bases and at J to 7 bases, leaving 11 bases not matched to a gene. Here the CDR3 DNA reads TGCAGCGTGGTGGGACAGGGGAACAGTATCGGGGAGCTGTTTTTT. This encodes CSVVGQGNSIGELFF.